This passage covers 23 T cell receptor beta chains from one sample sequenced in a study of regulatory T cells in long-lasting Graves disease. In building TCR beta libraries, iRepertoire HTBI primers were used together with Arm-PCR of CDR3 regions. A single record per CDR3 protein comes from TCRdb applying MiXCR to the multiplex PCR reads. The repertoire includes fewer than 600,000 distinct CDR3 sequences, approximately 23% of them detected once, and around 13% sits in the top ten. Stated time point: persistent/refractory GD, antithyroid drugs over 5 years with positive TRAb. PBMC-extracted RNA yielded the TCR library. The sequences come from peripheral blood mononuclear cells (PBMCs), collected when the disease was refractory, from a patient treated with antithyroid drugs. The source of these receptors is a female donor with Graves disease.

J is TRBJ2-5 and V is TRBV5-1, with 8 bases lining up with TRBD2. The germline CDR1 and CDR2 sequences are SGHRS and YFSETQ. V shed 0 bases and J 2 bases; nucleotides not matched to a gene: 6. This CDR3 region has 16 residues. In DNA, the CDR3 is TGCGCCAGCAGCTTGGTCGGGGGGGGCCGACAAGAGACCCAGTACTTC. Translating gives CASSLVGGGRQETQYF.

CDR3: CASSNHRGRSYNEQFF. CDR3 nucleotides: TGTGCCAGCAGCAACCACAGGGGCAGATCCTACAATGAGCAGTTCTTC. The gene calls are TRBV12-3 or TRBV12-4 and TRBJ2-1; 7 bases line up with TRBD1. Unmatched junction bases numbered 9, after V lost 6 bases and J lost 1 base. The CDR3 spans 16 residues.

Only a few counts were recorded for this clonotype. The chain couples TRBV5-1 to TRBJ1-1; the D is unclear. Looked up from germline, CDR1 is SGHRS and CDR2 is YFSETQ. The V and J ends lost 2 bases and 1 base respectively, with 9 bases between them. The CDR3 runs 14 residues. CDR3 residues: CASSFGQWNTEAFF. In DNA, the CDR3 is TGCGCCAGCAGCTTTGGGCAATGGAACACTGAAGCTTTCTTT. Looking up the rest from reference TRBV5-1 and TRBJ1-1 gives the full variable domain: KAGVTQTPRYLIKTRGQQVTLSCSPISGHRSVSWYQQTPGQGLQFLFEYFSETQRNKGNFPGRFSGRQFSNSRSEMNVSTLELGDSALYLCASSFGQWNTEAFFGQGTRLTVV.

There are many counts of this clonotype. The chain is built from TRBV6-1 and TRBJ2-7; TRBD1 might be the D (5 bases). V was shortened by 7 bases and J by 4 bases, with 14 bases between the two germline ends. This CDR3 is built from 13 residues. Germline CDR1 and CDR2: MNHNS and SASEGT. The CDR3 sequence: CASMKGAPYEQYF. The DNA for the CDR3 is TGTGCCAGCATGAAAGGGGCCCCTTACGAGCAGTACTTC.

This clonotype was detected many times. This chain connects TRBV28 to TRBJ2-7; D remains ambiguous. CDR1 MDHEN and CDR2 SYDVKM come from the germline V gene. Trimming took 1 base from V and 3 from J, leaving 10 bases between them. The CDR3 is made up of 14 amino acids. This CDR3 reads CASSLSGGDYEQYF. DNA of the CDR3: TGTGCCAGCAGTTTATCGGGTGGGGACTACGAGCAGTACTTC.

The genes are TRBV27 and TRBJ1-2; TRBD1 is a possible D gene (5 bases). The CDR3 totals 13 residues. In germline, CDR1 is MNHEY, CDR2 SMNVEV (reference sequence). V was trimmed by 4 bases and J by 4 bases, leaving 10 bases between them. DNA for the CDR3: TGTGCCAGCAGTTCCCTCAGGGTCTATGGCTACACCTTC. Translating gives CASSSLRVYGYTF.

This clonotype was seen more than once but under ten times. The CDR3, as DNA: TGTGCCAGCAGCTTAGTGTTGGTCGGGGCACCCCTCCACTTT. Amino acid sequence: CASSLVLVGAPLHF. The chain has TRBV7-9 and TRBJ1-6; no clear D gene. With 1 base removed from V and 11 bases from J, the gap between germline ends came to 12 bases. The CDR3 is made up of 14 amino acids. In germline, CDR1 is SEHNR, CDR2 FQNEAQ (reference sequence).

This chain joins TRBV2 and TRBJ2-2, with D perhaps TRBD1 (6 bases). The CDR3 has 15 amino acids. V shed 7 bases and J shed 4 bases, with 16 bases lying between them. Germline CDR1 is SNHLY and CDR2 is FYNNEI. In DNA, the CDR3 is TGTGCCAGCACTGATCTGGCAGGGGCCACCGGGGAGCTGTTTTTT. Its protein product is CASTDLAGATGELFF.

This clonotype was counted many times. V usage is TRBV6-1 and J usage is TRBJ1-1; D is unresolved. The CDR3 runs to 15 residues. The V end was cut by 2 bases, the J end by 0 bases, with 10 bases between. Germline CDR1 MNHNS, CDR2 SASEGT. The CDR3 reads CASSEFTGLNTEAFF. The CDR3 DNA sequence: TGTGCCAGCAGTGAATTTACGGGGTTGAACACTGAAGCTTTCTTT.

As concerns this clonotype: Relative to the germline gene, one junction end is altered; a read error may explain this. This sequence joins TRBV30 and TRBJ2-1; D gene ambiguous. This CDR3 is built from 15 residues. Germline assignment: CDR1 GTSNPN and CDR2 SVGIG (reference sequence). CDR3 in amino acids: CAWRLKRGYYNEQSF. CDR3 nucleotides: TGTGCCTGGAGGCTAAAACGTGGTTACTACAATGAGCAGTCCTTC. Complete variable domain (other parts from reference TRBV30 and TRBJ2-1): SQTIHQWPATLVQPVGSPLSLECTVEGTSNPNLYWYRQAAGRGLQLLFYSVGIGQISSEVPQNLSASRPQDRQFILSSKKLLLSDSGFYLCAWRLKRGYYNEQSFGPGTRLTVL.

This clonotype appeared many times. The chain employs TRBV7-9 and TRBJ1-2, with 8 bases fitting TRBD1. Germline V CDR1 and CDR2: SEHNR, FQNEAQ (reference sequence). The CDR3 runs to 12 residues. V lost 5 bases, J lost 7 bases, and 3 bases stayed unmatched. The CDR3 nucleotides are TGTGCCAGCAGCGCGACAGGGGTTGGCTACACCTTC. Translated: CASSATGVGYTF.

This chain joins TRBV19 and TRBJ2-7, with D hard to call. In germline, CDR1 is LNHDA, CDR2 SQIVND (reference sequence). The ends were cut back, 5 bases at V and 0 bases at J, with 8 bases in the middle. CDR3 length equals 13 residues. CDR3 residues: CASSDQSSYEQYF. The DNA of the CDR3 is TGTGCCAGTAGTGATCAGAGCTCCTACGAGCAGTACTTC. Together with reference TRBV19 and TRBJ2-7, the CDR3 gives the full variable domain: DGGITQSPKYLFRKEGQNVTLSCEQNLNHDAMYWYRQDPGQGLRLIYYSQIVNDFQKGDIAEGYSVSREKKESFPLTVTSAQKNPTAFYLCASSDQSSYEQYFGPGTRLTVT.

This clonotype was found a few times. CDR3 coding DNA: TGTGCCAGCAGCACAGGCACCCTCTCTGGAAACACCATATATTTT. This translates into CASSTGTLSGNTIYF. The chain has TRBV9 and TRBJ1-3; tentatively, D is TRBD1 (5 bases). CDR1 and CDR2 (germline): SGDLS, YYNGEE. The CDR3 has 15 residues. V lost 4 bases, J lost 0 bases, and 11 bases lay in between.

A few counts support this clonotype. V gene TRBV6-1 combines with J gene TRBJ2-5; D perhaps matches TRBD1 (6 bases). In germline, CDR1 is MNHNS, CDR2 SASEGT. This CDR3 comprises 16 residues. V was cut by 3 bases and J by 2 bases, with 16 bases left in between. The CDR3 loop reads CASSDFRTASQETQYF. The CDR3 coding sequence is TGTGCCAGCAGTGACTTTAGGACAGCTTCGCAAGAGACCCAGTACTTC.

The rearrangement uses TRBV9 and TRBJ2-7; 7 bases are shared with TRBD2. The CDR3 covers 17 residues. Germline V gene data show CDR1 as SGDLS and CDR2 as YYNGEE. Trimming removed 0 bases from V and 0 bases from J; junction bases left unmatched: 9. DNA for the CDR3: TGTGCCAGCAGCGTAGGGGGGGGACGGGTTCTCTCCTACGAGCAGTACTTC. Protein sequence: CASSVGGGRVLSYEQYF. The full variable domain, in which reference TRBV9 and TRBJ2-7 provide the parts outside the CDR3, is DSGVTQTPKHLITATGQRVTLRCSPRSGDLSVYWYQQSLDQGLQFLIQYYNGEERAKGNILERFSAQQFPDLHSELNLSSLELGDSALYFCASSVGGGRVLSYEQYFGPGTRLTVT.

This clonotype showed up many times. The chain couples TRBV3-1 to TRBJ2-5; TRBD1 agrees at 10 bases. The CDR3 contains 15 residues. Germline values: CDR1 LGHDT, CDR2 YNNKEL (reference sequence). The ends lost 7 bases at V and 4 bases at J; junction bases unmatched: 9. The DNA of the CDR3 is TGTGCCAGCACCACCGGGACAGGGGAGGCAGAGACCCAGTACTTC. Its protein product is CASTTGTGEAETQYF.

About this clonotype itself: A much larger clone lies one base from this, so it may be a read error. The chain's CDR3 is CATGGQLNAGELFF. The CDR3 DNA is TGTGCCACCGGAGGACAGTTGAACGCCGGGGAGCTGTTTTTT. This chain uses TRBV24-1 with TRBJ2-2, with a possible D match to TRBD1 (6 bases). CDR1 is KGHDR, CDR2 SFDVKD, per germline. The length of the CDR3 is 14 residues.

As to this clonotype: With a much larger clone just one base away, this may be a read error. J is TRBJ2-2 and V is TRBV12-3 or TRBV12-4, with a tentative D call TRBD2 (5 bases). This CDR3 spans 14 amino acids. Trimming left V 1 base short and J 8 bases short, with 11 bases between. The CDR3 is CASSLEGPGGELFF. The CDR3 region has the DNA TGTGCCAGCAGTTTAGAAGGGCCGGGAGGGGAGCTGTTTTTT.

This clonotype was seen many times. This chain's CDR3 is CSFDRTGTDTQYF. CDR3 in DNA: TGCAGCTTCGATCGGACAGGCACAGATACGCAGTATTTT. The chain joins TRBV29-1 to TRBJ2-3; weak D call: TRBD1 (6 bases). Germline CDR1 is SQVTM and CDR2 is ANQGSEA. Trimming shortened V by 8 bases and J by 1 base, and 13 bases separated the two germline ends. This CDR3 comprises 13 residues.

The rearrangement joins TRBV7-2 to TRBJ1-1; D might be TRBD1 (5 bases). This CDR3 region has 15 residues. Trimming took 5 bases from V and 4 from J, leaving 17 bases between them. Germline V gene sequence: CDR1 SGHTA, CDR2 FQGNSA. The chain's CDR3 is CASSLLGQGSTEAFF. In DNA form, the CDR3 reads TGTGCCAGCAGCCTACTAGGGCAGGGCTCCACTGAAGCTTTCTTT.

This clonotype has just a few counts. The CDR3 coding sequence is TGTGCCAGCAGCCCAACACAGGGGACCGCCCCAAAAGATACGCAGTATTTT. The encoded protein is CASSPTQGTAPKDTQYF. The V gene is TRBV11-2, the J gene TRBJ2-3; 7 bases line up with TRBD1. This CDR3 contains 17 residues. Germline CDR1 and CDR2: SGHAT and FQNNGV. V dropped 5 bases and J dropped 5; count of bases not matched to a gene: 16. Combining the CDR3 with reference TRBV11-2 and TRBJ2-3 gives the whole variable domain EAGVAQSPRYKIIEKRQSVAFWCNPISGHATLYWYQQILGQGPKLLIQFQNNGVVDDSQLPKDRFSAERLKGVDSTLKIQPAKLEDSAVYLCASSPTQGTAPKDTQYFGPGTRLTVL.

CDR3 amino acids: CASSRGAVVGEQYF. CDR3 sequence (DNA): TGTGCCAGCTCACGAGGGGCAGTTGTGGGCGAGCAGTACTTC. The rearrangement links TRBV18 to TRBJ2-7; D could derive from TRBD1 or TRBD2 (5 bases each). This CDR3 has 14 residues. In germline, CDR1 is KGHSH, CDR2 LQKENI. V gave up 4 bases and J gave up 6 bases, with 16 bases separating them.

There are many counts of this clonotype. The chain combines TRBV7-2 with TRBJ1-5, with D unresolved. Germline V gene sequence: CDR1 SGHTA, CDR2 FQGNSA. The CDR3 consists of 13 residues. Trimming left V 10 bases short and J 5 bases short, with 15 bases between. CDR3 DNA sequence: TGTGCCACTTCATTGGACTCCGATCAGCCCCAGCATTTT. It encodes CATSLDSDQPQHF.